These T cell receptor beta chains were read from a single sample in a study of spatial heterogeneity in lung cancer. MiXCR, applied by TCRdb to the 5' RACE reads, yields one record per CDR3 protein. The data show tens of thousands of distinct CDR3 sequences, with about 4.5% seen just once and roughly 36% held by the top ten. The input for sequencing was PBMCs, taken at surgery. The origin of the receptors is a male donor with early-stage non-small cell lung cancer. Each CDR3 is given without its conserved first and last residue. Each record gives: J gene, V gene, CDR3 length, CDR3 protein.

J gene: TRBJ2-3
V gene: TRBV20-1
CDR3 length: 13
CDR3 protein: SAFLAGGGTDTQY

J gene: TRBJ1-5
V gene: TRBV19
CDR3 length: 10
CDR3 protein: ASWGGGQPQH

J gene: TRBJ2-1
V gene: TRBV11-2
CDR3 length: 12
CDR3 protein: ASSPWGAGNEQF

J gene: TRBJ2-7
V gene: TRBV6-1
CDR3 length: 14
CDR3 protein: ASSGLESTPFYEQY

J gene: TRBJ2-7
V gene: TRBV11-2
CDR3 length: 11
CDR3 protein: ASSIPPRYEQY

J gene: TRBJ2-7
V gene: TRBV11-3
CDR3 length: 13
CDR3 protein: ASRQGGPKYYEQY

J gene: TRBJ2-7
V gene: TRBV5-6
CDR3 length: 9
CDR3 protein: ASSAQYEQY

J gene: TRBJ2-7
V gene: TRBV6-5
CDR3 length: 12
CDR3 protein: ASSPREGGHEQY

J gene: TRBJ2-3
V gene: TRBV29-1
CDR3 length: 11
CDR3 protein: SSQGSRTDTQY

J gene: TRBJ2-1
V gene: TRBV7-2
CDR3 length: 12
CDR3 protein: ASSLGQTYNEQF

J gene: TRBJ2-5
V gene: TRBV5-1
CDR3 length: 11
CDR3 protein: ASSRTRQETQY

J gene: TRBJ2-2
V gene: TRBV4-3
CDR3 length: 14
CDR3 protein: ASSEGSGDNTGELF

J gene: TRBJ2-1
V gene: TRBV7-3
CDR3 length: 11
CDR3 protein: ASSSTGSHEQF

J gene: TRBJ2-7
V gene: TRBV28
CDR3 length: 10
CDR3 protein: ASSLILNEQY

J gene: TRBJ2-7
V gene: TRBV28
CDR3 length: 13
CDR3 protein: ASSPGTGVSYEQY

J gene: TRBJ1-5
V gene: TRBV2
CDR3 length: 11
CDR3 protein: ASGRYSNQPQH

J gene: TRBJ1-6
V gene: TRBV12-3/TRBV12-4
CDR3 length: 17
CDR3 protein: ASSLRARGLEGYNSPLH

J gene: TRBJ2-7
V gene: TRBV2
CDR3 length: 14
CDR3 protein: ASSESPPGSSYEQY

J gene: TRBJ2-1
V gene: TRBV7-2
CDR3 length: 13
CDR3 protein: ASSGLGLAGRGQF

J gene: TRBJ2-7
V gene: TRBV25-1
CDR3 length: 12
CDR3 protein: ASSTRQGSYEQY

J gene: TRBJ2-7
V gene: TRBV27
CDR3 length: 14
CDR3 protein: ASSLSIGLAGYEQY

J gene: TRBJ2-1
V gene: TRBV28
CDR3 length: 14
CDR3 protein: ASSLPPGLAGVEQF

J gene: TRBJ2-7
V gene: TRBV5-1
CDR3 length: 13
CDR3 protein: ASSLDGGNPYEQY

J gene: TRBJ1-1
V gene: TRBV7-3
CDR3 length: 11
CDR3 protein: ASSFQGAAEAF

J gene: TRBJ1-2
V gene: TRBV27
CDR3 length: 14
CDR3 protein: ASSSPTQGAGYGYT

J gene: TRBJ1-5
V gene: TRBV5-1
CDR3 length: 13
CDR3 protein: ASSRLGGSNQPQH

J gene: TRBJ2-5
V gene: TRBV7-3
CDR3 length: 16
CDR3 protein: ASSWKGPPRTRLGTQY

J gene: TRBJ2-3
V gene: TRBV7-8
CDR3 length: 12
CDR3 protein: ASSRDFRTDTQY

J gene: TRBJ2-3
V gene: TRBV6-5
CDR3 length: 17
CDR3 protein: ASSRRLASGGAGTDTQY

J gene: TRBJ2-3
V gene: TRBV6-5
CDR3 length: 13
CDR3 protein: ASSYGRGGLDTQY

J gene: TRBJ2-7
V gene: TRBV20-1
CDR3 length: 10
CDR3 protein: STAGSSYEQY

J gene: TRBJ2-2
V gene: TRBV6-2/TRBV6-3
CDR3 length: 14
CDR3 protein: ASSRTGTGRAGELF

J gene: TRBJ2-1
V gene: TRBV15
CDR3 length: 12
CDR3 protein: ATSTGDSYNEQF

J gene: TRBJ2-5
V gene: TRBV29-1
CDR3 length: 10
CDR3 protein: SLRTSGETQY

J gene: TRBJ1-1
V gene: TRBV7-3
CDR3 length: 11
CDR3 protein: ASSFNENTEAF

J gene: TRBJ1-2
V gene: TRBV6-5
CDR3 length: 12
CDR3 protein: ASSRETGVEGYT

J gene: TRBJ1-5
V gene: TRBV12-3/TRBV12-4
CDR3 length: 15
CDR3 protein: ASSFAGAPSYNQPQH

J gene: TRBJ2-1
V gene: TRBV7-8
CDR3 length: 13
CDR3 protein: ASSLGRGGYNEQF

J gene: TRBJ2-5
V gene: TRBV6-5
CDR3 length: 9
CDR3 protein: ASSYDGTQY

J gene: TRBJ2-1
V gene: TRBV7-9
CDR3 length: 9
CDR3 protein: ASSLGLVGF

J gene: TRBJ2-2
V gene: TRBV28
CDR3 length: 16
CDR3 protein: ASSPTLAVDTNTGELF

J gene: TRBJ2-1
V gene: TRBV2
CDR3 length: 7
CDR3 protein: AGQLEQF

J gene: TRBJ1-6
V gene: TRBV20-1
CDR3 length: 12
CDR3 protein: SASWQDYNSPLH

J gene: TRBJ1-1
V gene: TRBV7-3
CDR3 length: 11
CDR3 protein: ASSHGPEAEAF

J gene: TRBJ2-7
V gene: TRBV7-8
CDR3 length: 13
CDR3 protein: ASGRLGGLRYEQY

J gene: TRBJ2-5
V gene: TRBV21-1
CDR3 length: 14
CDR3 protein: ASSKGDRTAQETQY

J gene: TRBJ2-5
V gene: TRBV23-1
CDR3 length: 14
CDR3 protein: ASSQWTGVVQETQY

J gene: TRBJ2-5
V gene: TRBV4-1
CDR3 length: 12
CDR3 protein: ASSGVDRQETQY

J gene: TRBJ1-2
V gene: TRBV6-2/TRBV6-3
CDR3 length: 12
CDR3 protein: ASSYRGAWYGYT